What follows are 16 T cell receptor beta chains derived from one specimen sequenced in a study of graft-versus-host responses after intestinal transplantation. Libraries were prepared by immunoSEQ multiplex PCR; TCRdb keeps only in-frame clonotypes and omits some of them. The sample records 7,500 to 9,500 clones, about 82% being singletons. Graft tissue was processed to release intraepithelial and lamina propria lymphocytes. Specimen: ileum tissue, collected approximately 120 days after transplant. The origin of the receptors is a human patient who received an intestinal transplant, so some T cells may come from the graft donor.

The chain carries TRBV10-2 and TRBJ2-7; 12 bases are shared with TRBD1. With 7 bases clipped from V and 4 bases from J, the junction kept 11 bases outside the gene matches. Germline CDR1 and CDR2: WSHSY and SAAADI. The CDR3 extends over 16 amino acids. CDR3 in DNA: TGCGCCAGCACCCCTTTCCGGGACAGGGGGCGTTACGAGCAGTACTTC. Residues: CASTPFRDRGRYEQYF.

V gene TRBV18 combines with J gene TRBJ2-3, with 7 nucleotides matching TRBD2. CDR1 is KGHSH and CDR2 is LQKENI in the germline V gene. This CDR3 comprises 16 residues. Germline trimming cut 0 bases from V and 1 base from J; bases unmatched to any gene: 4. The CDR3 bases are TGTGCCAGCTCACCACCGACGGGAGGAGGCACAGATACGCAGTATTTT. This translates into CASSPPTGGGTDTQYF.

Here the CDR3 reads CATRPGGEDQPQHF. CDR3 bases: TGTGCCACGAGACCAGGGGGCGAAGACCAGCCCCAGCATTTT. The chain is built from TRBV7-3 and TRBJ1-5; 8 positions match TRBD1. Trimming removed 10 bases from V and 7 bases from J; junction bases left unmatched: 12. The germline CDR1 and CDR2 sequences are SGHTA and FQGTGA. This CDR3 is built from 14 residues.

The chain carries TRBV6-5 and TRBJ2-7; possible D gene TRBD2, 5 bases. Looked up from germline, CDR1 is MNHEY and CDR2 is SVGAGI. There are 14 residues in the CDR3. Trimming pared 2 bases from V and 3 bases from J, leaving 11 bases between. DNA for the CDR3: TGTGCCAGCAGTTACGGCGGAGGAGGCTACGAGCAGTACTTC. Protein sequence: CASSYGGGGYEQYF.

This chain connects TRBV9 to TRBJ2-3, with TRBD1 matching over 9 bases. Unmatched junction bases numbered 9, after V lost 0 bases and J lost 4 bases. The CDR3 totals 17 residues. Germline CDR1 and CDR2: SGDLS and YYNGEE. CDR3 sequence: CASSVEIDRTGADTQYF. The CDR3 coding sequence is TGTGCCAGCAGCGTAGAGATAGACAGGACAGGGGCAGATACGCAGTATTTT.

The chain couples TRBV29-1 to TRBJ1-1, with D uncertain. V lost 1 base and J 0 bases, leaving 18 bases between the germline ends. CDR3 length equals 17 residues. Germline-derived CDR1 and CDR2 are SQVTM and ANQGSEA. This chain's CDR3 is CSVEGSSKAEMNTEAFF. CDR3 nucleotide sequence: TGCAGCGTTGAAGGATCCAGTAAGGCCGAAATGAACACTGAAGCTTTCTTT.

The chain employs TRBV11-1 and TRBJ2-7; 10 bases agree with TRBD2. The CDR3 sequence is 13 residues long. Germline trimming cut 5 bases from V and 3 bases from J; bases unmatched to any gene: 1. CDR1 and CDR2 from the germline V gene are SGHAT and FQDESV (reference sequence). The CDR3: CASSRTSGYEQYF. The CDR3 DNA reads TGTGCCAGCAGCCGGACTAGCGGCTACGAGCAGTACTTC.

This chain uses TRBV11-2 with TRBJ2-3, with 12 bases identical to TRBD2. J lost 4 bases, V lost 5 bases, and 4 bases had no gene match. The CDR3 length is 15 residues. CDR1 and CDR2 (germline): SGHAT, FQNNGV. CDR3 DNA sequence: TGTGCCAGCAGCCGACTAGCGGGAGTTGCAGATACGCAGTATTTT. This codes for CASSRLAGVADTQYF.

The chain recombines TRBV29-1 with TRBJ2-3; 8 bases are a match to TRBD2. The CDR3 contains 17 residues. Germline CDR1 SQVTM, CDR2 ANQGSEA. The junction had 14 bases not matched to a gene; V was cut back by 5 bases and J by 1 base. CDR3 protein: CSVRLMSGRGGTDTQYF. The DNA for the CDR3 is TGCAGCGTTCGTCTAATGTCAGGGCGGGGGGGCACAGATACGCAGTATTTT.

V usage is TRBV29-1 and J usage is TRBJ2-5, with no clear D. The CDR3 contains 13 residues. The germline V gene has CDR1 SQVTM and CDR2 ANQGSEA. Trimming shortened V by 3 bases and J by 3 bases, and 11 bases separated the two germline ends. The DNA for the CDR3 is TGCAGCGTTGATGGGAATGGAGAAGAGACCCAGTACTTC. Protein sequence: CSVDGNGEETQYF.

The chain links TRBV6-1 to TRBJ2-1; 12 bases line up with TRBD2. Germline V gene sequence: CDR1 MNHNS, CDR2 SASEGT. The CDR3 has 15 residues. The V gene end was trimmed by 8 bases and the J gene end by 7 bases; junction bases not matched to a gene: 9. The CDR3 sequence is CASGKSSGGVNEQFF. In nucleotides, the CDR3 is TGTGCCAGCGGAAAATCTAGCGGGGGGGTGAATGAGCAGTTCTTC.

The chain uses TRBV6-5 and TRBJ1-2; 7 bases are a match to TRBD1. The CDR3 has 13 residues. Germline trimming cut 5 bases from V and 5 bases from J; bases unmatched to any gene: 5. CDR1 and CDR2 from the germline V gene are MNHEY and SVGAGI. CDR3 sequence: CASSEGGPYGYTF. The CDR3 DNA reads TGTGCCAGCAGTGAAGGGGGCCCTTATGGCTACACCTTC.

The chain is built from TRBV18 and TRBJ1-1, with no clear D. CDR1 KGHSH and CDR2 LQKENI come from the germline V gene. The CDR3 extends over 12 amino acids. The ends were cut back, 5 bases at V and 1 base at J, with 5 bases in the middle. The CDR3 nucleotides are TGTGCCAGCTCAGGGCAGAACACTGAAGCTTTCTTT. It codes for CASSGQNTEAFF.

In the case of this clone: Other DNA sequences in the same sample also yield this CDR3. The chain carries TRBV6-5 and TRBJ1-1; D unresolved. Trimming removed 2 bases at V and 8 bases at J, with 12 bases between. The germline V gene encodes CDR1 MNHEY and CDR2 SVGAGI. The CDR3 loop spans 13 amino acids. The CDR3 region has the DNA TGTGCCAGCAGTTACGAGGGAGGTTCCGAAGCTTTCTTT. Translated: CASSYEGGSEAFF.

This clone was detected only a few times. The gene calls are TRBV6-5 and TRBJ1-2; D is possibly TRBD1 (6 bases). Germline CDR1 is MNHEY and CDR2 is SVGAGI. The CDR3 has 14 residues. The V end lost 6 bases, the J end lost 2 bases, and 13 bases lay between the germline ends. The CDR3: CASRTGQLNYGYTF. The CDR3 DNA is TGTGCCAGCAGAACAGGACAGTTGAACTATGGCTACACCTTC.

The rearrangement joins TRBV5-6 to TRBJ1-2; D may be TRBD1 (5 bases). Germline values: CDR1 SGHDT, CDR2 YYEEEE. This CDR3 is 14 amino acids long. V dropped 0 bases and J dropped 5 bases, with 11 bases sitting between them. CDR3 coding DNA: TGTGCCAGCAGCTTGGCCGGGACCCCTTATGGCTACACCTTC. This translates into CASSLAGTPYGYTF.